This T cell receptor beta chain is drawn from a study of blood T cell repertoires in COVID-19. Background on the study: PBMCs, B-cell-depleted T cells, or T cells were the source of the cDNA or gDNA that made up the material.

Assay: immunoSEQ multiplex PCR; the TCRdb copy retains only in-frame clones and omits some. The data hold around 59,000 clones, with 80% to 90% observed a single time. With 5 bases clipped from V and 1 base from J, the junction kept 11 bases outside the gene matches. This CDR3 comprises 17 residues. Germline CDR1 MGHDK, CDR2 SYGVNS. The gene calls are TRBV25-1 and TRBJ2-4; 7 bases fit TRBD2. The receptor comes from a man aged 55 to 70 with acute or convalescent COVID-19. Sequencing was performed on peripheral blood. The DNA of the CDR3 is TGTGCCAGCAGTCCGAGGACGGGGAGGGTGGCCAAAAACATTCAGTACTTC. It yields the protein CASSPRTGRVAKNIQYF.